The rows below give T cell receptor beta chains drawn from one sample of a study of shared clonotypes between healthy human individuals. The assay was immunoSEQ multiplex PCR, and TCRdb's table has in-frame clones only and misses some. This table holds under 1,900,000 clones, approximately 98.5% found once. The sample taken for sequencing was naive CD4+ T cells sorted from blood. These receptors originate from a man between 25 and 39 years old in good health. CDR3s include the opening cysteine and the closing phenylalanine or tryptophan. D genes are given only for firm matches. The size field is filled for only some rows; it gives once, few, many or a size class.

clone_size: NA
j_call: TRBJ2-7
d_call: TRBD2
v_call: TRBV28
cdr3_nt: TGTGCCAGCAGGTCCGGGACTAGCGGGACGGTCGGCGAGCAGTACTTC
cdr3_aa: CASRSGTSGTVGEQYF

clone_size: NA
j_call: TRBJ2-7
d_call: NA
v_call: TRBV27
cdr3_nt: TGTGCCAGCAGTTTAGTGTCTGTTCGGGGTGGATACGAGCAGTACTTC
cdr3_aa: CASSLVSVRGGYEQYF

clone_size: NA
j_call: TRBJ1-1
d_call: NA
v_call: TRBV5-1
cdr3_nt: TGCGCCAGCAGCGTGGACGCCGGCACTGAAGCTTTCTTT
cdr3_aa: CASSVDAGTEAFF

clone_size: NA
j_call: TRBJ2-7
d_call: NA
v_call: TRBV11-2
cdr3_nt: TGTGCCAGCAGCTCACGGAGAGGCGGGAACCTCTACGAGCAGTACTTC
cdr3_aa: CASSSRRGGNLYEQYF

clone_size: NA
j_call: TRBJ2-2
d_call: NA
v_call: TRBV7-7
cdr3_nt: TGTGCCAGCAGCTTAGACAGGAACACCGGGGAGCTGTTTTTT
cdr3_aa: CASSLDRNTGELFF

clone_size: NA
j_call: TRBJ2-1
d_call: NA
v_call: TRBV29-1
cdr3_nt: TGCAGCGTTAGGGGGGCGAGCTCCTACAATGAGCAGTTCTTC
cdr3_aa: CSVRGASSYNEQFF

clone_size: once
j_call: TRBJ1-1
d_call: NA
v_call: TRBV6-1
cdr3_nt: TGTGCCAGCAGTCCCCAGGCAACGAACACTGAAGCTTTCTTT
cdr3_aa: CASSPQATNTEAFF

clone_size: NA
j_call: TRBJ2-5
d_call: NA
v_call: TRBV2
cdr3_nt: TGTGCCAGCAGTGGGGGCACACAAGAGACCCAGTACTTC
cdr3_aa: CASSGGTQETQYF

clone_size: NA
j_call: TRBJ2-3
d_call: NA
v_call: TRBV28
cdr3_nt: TGTGCCAGCAGAACGGGGGTGGATACGCAGTATTTT
cdr3_aa: CASRTGVDTQYF

clone_size: NA
j_call: TRBJ1-1
d_call: NA
v_call: TRBV10-3
cdr3_nt: TGTGCCTCCGGGACCACTGAAGCTTTCTTT
cdr3_aa: CASGTTEAFF

clone_size: NA
j_call: TRBJ2-5
d_call: NA
v_call: TRBV5-1
cdr3_nt: TGCGCCAGCACCCTAGGAGACCACCAAGAGACCCAGTACTTC
cdr3_aa: CASTLGDHQETQYF

clone_size: NA
j_call: TRBJ2-1
d_call: NA
v_call: TRBV5-1
cdr3_nt: TGCGCCAGCAGCTTTACGAAAGACAATGAGCAGTTCTTC
cdr3_aa: CASSFTKDNEQFF

clone_size: NA
j_call: TRBJ2-7
d_call: NA
v_call: TRBV7-2
cdr3_nt: TGTGCCAGCAGCCTCATCAGGGAGTACGAGCAGTACTTC
cdr3_aa: CASSLIREYEQYF

clone_size: once
j_call: TRBJ2-7
d_call: NA
v_call: TRBV6-5
cdr3_nt: TGTGCCAGCAGTTACTCGGGGTTCAGGGGAAAGGGCGAGCAGTACTTC
cdr3_aa: CASSYSGFRGKGEQYF

clone_size: NA
j_call: TRBJ2-7
d_call: TRBD1
v_call: TRBV29-1
cdr3_nt: TGCAGCGGCCGGGACAGGGCCTACGAGCAGTACTTC
cdr3_aa: CSGRDRAYEQYF

clone_size: once
j_call: TRBJ2-1
d_call: NA
v_call: TRBV5-1
cdr3_nt: TGCGCCAGCAGCTTGGGGTTCCCTGCCGGATACTCCTACAATGAGCAGTTCTTC
cdr3_aa: CASSLGFPAGYSYNEQFF

clone_size: NA
j_call: TRBJ1-2
d_call: NA
v_call: TRBV5-6
cdr3_nt: TGTGCCAGCATTCGACTCCTTCTCTGGTCGGAGGATGGCTACACCTTC
cdr3_aa: CASIRLLLWSEDGYTF

clone_size: NA
j_call: TRBJ2-2
d_call: TRBD2
v_call: TRBV19
cdr3_nt: TGTGCCAGTAGTATAGTTCCGGGACTAGTAGGCGGGGAGCTGTTTTTT
cdr3_aa: CASSIVPGLVGGELFF

clone_size: NA
j_call: TRBJ2-1
d_call: TRBD2
v_call: TRBV7-3
cdr3_nt: TGTGCCAGCAGCTTGAGACTAGCGGGTGAGCAGTTCTTC
cdr3_aa: CASSLRLAGEQFF

clone_size: NA
j_call: TRBJ2-7
d_call: NA
v_call: TRBV27
cdr3_nt: TGTGCCAGCAGTTTTAACACGAATTCCTACGAGCAGTACTTC
cdr3_aa: CASSFNTNSYEQYF

clone_size: NA
j_call: TRBJ1-2
d_call: NA
v_call: TRBV11-3
cdr3_nt: TGTGCCAGCAGCTTAGATCCACAGGGAAACTATGGCTACACCTTC
cdr3_aa: CASSLDPQGNYGYTF

clone_size: NA
j_call: TRBJ1-5
d_call: NA
v_call: TRBV2
cdr3_nt: TGTGCCAGCAGAAATAGACAGCCCACAGAGCCCCAGCATTTT
cdr3_aa: CASRNRQPTEPQHF

clone_size: NA
j_call: TRBJ1-1
d_call: NA
v_call: TRBV7-6
cdr3_nt: TGTGCCAGCAGCTTCGGGCGGGCCCGTGAAGCTTTCTTT
cdr3_aa: CASSFGRAREAFF

clone_size: NA
j_call: TRBJ2-1
d_call: NA
v_call: TRBV15
cdr3_nt: TGTGCCACCAGCAGAGATTCCGCGCTGACTGGTTTTCGGGGGACTTACAATGAGCAGTTCTTC
cdr3_aa: CATSRDSALTGFRGTYNEQFF

clone_size: NA
j_call: TRBJ2-5
d_call: TRBD1
v_call: TRBV2
cdr3_nt: TGTGCCAGCAGTGTAAGGGCAGGGGGCGAGACCCAGTACTTC
cdr3_aa: CASSVRAGGETQYF

clone_size: NA
j_call: TRBJ1-2
d_call: NA
v_call: TRBV18
cdr3_nt: TGTGCCAGCTCACCACAGAGGAACTATGGCTACACCTTC
cdr3_aa: CASSPQRNYGYTF

clone_size: NA
j_call: TRBJ2-3
d_call: NA
v_call: TRBV5-5
cdr3_nt: TGTGCCAGCAACAAGGGGGTTCCCCATAGCACAGATACGCAGTATTTT
cdr3_aa: CASNKGVPHSTDTQYF

clone_size: NA
j_call: TRBJ1-5
d_call: TRBD1
v_call: TRBV2
cdr3_nt: TGTGCCAGCAGGGGGGAGGACAGGGTTCGGCAGCCCCAGCATTTT
cdr3_aa: CASRGEDRVRQPQHF

clone_size: NA
j_call: TRBJ2-5
d_call: TRBD1
v_call: TRBV19
cdr3_nt: TGTGCCAGTAGCGGCCGGACAGGGCTGGGGGAGACCCAGTACTTC
cdr3_aa: CASSGRTGLGETQYF

clone_size: NA
j_call: TRBJ2-3
d_call: TRBD1
v_call: TRBV9
cdr3_nt: TGTGCCAGCAGCCCTAGATGGGACAGGGAATATACGCAGTATTTT
cdr3_aa: CASSPRWDREYTQYF

clone_size: NA
j_call: TRBJ2-2
d_call: TRBD2
v_call: TRBV7-6
cdr3_nt: TGTGCCAGCAGCTTAGGTGCTAGCGGGGCCGGGGAGCTGTTTTTT
cdr3_aa: CASSLGASGAGELFF

clone_size: NA
j_call: TRBJ2-3
d_call: TRBD1
v_call: TRBV18
cdr3_nt: TGTGCCAGCTCAGGGACAGCACCCACAGATACGCAGTATTTT
cdr3_aa: CASSGTAPTDTQYF

clone_size: NA
j_call: TRBJ1-1
d_call: NA
v_call: TRBV10-3
cdr3_nt: TGTGCCATCAGTAAGTCCTCTGAAGCTTTCTTT
cdr3_aa: CAISKSSEAFF

clone_size: NA
j_call: TRBJ2-7
d_call: NA
v_call: TRBV6-1
cdr3_nt: TGTGCCAGCAGTGAAGGAATCGTTAGGGAGCAGTACTTC
cdr3_aa: CASSEGIVREQYF

clone_size: NA
j_call: TRBJ2-7
d_call: NA
v_call: TRBV30
cdr3_nt: TGTGCCTGGAGAATTTTGGGGGCCCTGCCACGGGAGCAGTACTTC
cdr3_aa: CAWRILGALPREQYF

clone_size: NA
j_call: TRBJ2-2
d_call: TRBD2
v_call: TRBV7-2
cdr3_nt: TGTGCCAGCAGCCAGGGACTAGCGGGAGGGGGGACCGGGGAGCTGTTTTTT
cdr3_aa: CASSQGLAGGGTGELFF

clone_size: NA
j_call: TRBJ2-1
d_call: TRBD2
v_call: TRBV15
cdr3_nt: TGTGCCACCAGCAGAGATATCGGGGGGTTCGATGAGCAGTTCTTC
cdr3_aa: CATSRDIGGFDEQFF

clone_size: NA
j_call: TRBJ2-7
d_call: TRBD2
v_call: TRBV6-5
cdr3_nt: TGTGCCAGCAGTCCTCCGGGGAGCGGGGGCTACGAGCAGTACTTC
cdr3_aa: CASSPPGSGGYEQYF

clone_size: NA
j_call: TRBJ1-1
d_call: NA
v_call: TRBV5-1
cdr3_nt: TGCGCCAGCAGCTTGGCCGTCAGGGATGGCACTGAAGCTTTCTTT
cdr3_aa: CASSLAVRDGTEAFF

clone_size: once
j_call: TRBJ2-1
d_call: NA
v_call: TRBV7-9
cdr3_nt: TGTGCCAGCAGATTAATCGCGGAGCTTTACAATGAGCAGTTCTTC
cdr3_aa: CASRLIAELYNEQFF

clone_size: NA
j_call: TRBJ1-2
d_call: NA
v_call: TRBV4-3
cdr3_nt: TGCGCCAGCAGCCAAGATCCGAAGTATGGGGGGGCGCACGGCTACACCTTC
cdr3_aa: CASSQDPKYGGAHGYTF

clone_size: NA
j_call: TRBJ1-3
d_call: NA
v_call: TRBV7-2
cdr3_nt: TGTGCCAGCAGCTTAGATTTTGGAAACACCATATATTTT
cdr3_aa: CASSLDFGNTIYF

clone_size: NA
j_call: TRBJ1-5
d_call: TRBD1
v_call: TRBV18
cdr3_nt: TGTGCCAGCTCACCAAGGGGACAGGCCAATCAGCCCCAGCATTTT
cdr3_aa: CASSPRGQANQPQHF

clone_size: NA
j_call: TRBJ2-2
d_call: TRBD2
v_call: TRBV6-1
cdr3_nt: TGTGCCAGCAGTGTAGGACTAGCGACGAACACCGGGGAGCTGTTTTTT
cdr3_aa: CASSVGLATNTGELFF

clone_size: once
j_call: TRBJ2-5
d_call: NA
v_call: TRBV4-1
cdr3_nt: TGCGCCAGCAGCCAAGAAGGACAGCCGTACCAAGAGACCCAGTACTTC
cdr3_aa: CASSQEGQPYQETQYF

clone_size: NA
j_call: TRBJ2-1
d_call: NA
v_call: TRBV9
cdr3_nt: TGTGCCAGCAGCATAAACGGGGTCTCCTACAATGAGCAGTTCTTC
cdr3_aa: CASSINGVSYNEQFF

clone_size: NA
j_call: TRBJ1-1
d_call: NA
v_call: TRBV9
cdr3_nt: TGTGCCAGCAGCCCCCACGACCGCATGAACACTGAAGCTTTCTTT
cdr3_aa: CASSPHDRMNTEAFF

clone_size: NA
j_call: TRBJ2-3
d_call: TRBD2
v_call: TRBV2
cdr3_nt: TGTGCCAGGGTAGTAGCGGGAGGACGCACAGATACGCAGTATTTT
cdr3_aa: CARVVAGGRTDTQYF

clone_size: NA
j_call: TRBJ2-1
d_call: NA
v_call: TRBV2
cdr3_nt: TGTGCCAGCGTCCGGGAACCCCTCGGGAATGAGCAGTTCTTC
cdr3_aa: CASVREPLGNEQFF

clone_size: NA
j_call: TRBJ2-1
d_call: NA
v_call: TRBV6-1
cdr3_nt: TGTGCCAGCAGGCGGGACTCCGTGGTGATCCAGCAGTTCTTC
cdr3_aa: CASRRDSVVIQQFF

clone_size: NA
j_call: TRBJ1-2
d_call: TRBD1
v_call: TRBV5-1
cdr3_nt: TGCGCCAGCAGCTTGGTCGGGACAGGGTCCTATGGCTACACCTTC
cdr3_aa: CASSLVGTGSYGYTF

clone_size: NA
j_call: TRBJ2-7
d_call: NA
v_call: TRBV21-1
cdr3_nt: TGTGCCAGCAGCCGCTTCGTCGGGGGCGCCCCCTACGAGCAGTACTTC
cdr3_aa: CASSRFVGGAPYEQYF

clone_size: NA
j_call: TRBJ1-2
d_call: NA
v_call: TRBV7-9
cdr3_nt: TGTGCCAGCAGCTTAAATCTCGCCCACTATGGCTACACCTTC
cdr3_aa: CASSLNLAHYGYTF

clone_size: NA
j_call: TRBJ1-2
d_call: NA
v_call: TRBV18
cdr3_nt: TGTGCCAGCTCCGAGGGTCCAGTTGGCTACACCTTC
cdr3_aa: CASSEGPVGYTF

clone_size: NA
j_call: TRBJ2-1
d_call: NA
v_call: TRBV18
cdr3_nt: TGTGCCAGCTCACCGGCCCCAATAGCAGGGGTCCACAATGAGCAGTTCTTC
cdr3_aa: CASSPAPIAGVHNEQFF

clone_size: NA
j_call: TRBJ2-7
d_call: TRBD2
v_call: TRBV13
cdr3_nt: TGTGCCAGCAGCGTATTAGGGGCGGGAGGGCCCTACGAGCAGTACTTC
cdr3_aa: CASSVLGAGGPYEQYF

clone_size: once
j_call: TRBJ2-1
d_call: NA
v_call: TRBV12-5
cdr3_nt: TGTGCTAGTGCCTCCGGGGGCCCCTACAATGAGCAGTTCTTC
cdr3_aa: CASASGGPYNEQFF

clone_size: few
j_call: TRBJ1-1
d_call: NA
v_call: TRBV7-6
cdr3_nt: TGTGCCAGCAGCTTAGATTTTGGGGGCACTGAAGCTTTCTTT
cdr3_aa: CASSLDFGGTEAFF

clone_size: once
j_call: TRBJ1-1
d_call: TRBD1
v_call: TRBV5-1
cdr3_nt: TGCGCCAGCAGCCCAAAGGACAGGGGATGGAACACTGAAGCTTTCTTT
cdr3_aa: CASSPKDRGWNTEAFF